The source of this T cell receptor (beta chain) is a study of blood T cell repertoires in COVID-19. V shed 4 bases and J shed 5 bases, with 13 bases lying between them. Germline CDR1 is SGDLS and CDR2 is YYNGEE. This CDR3 spans 14 amino acids. Here immunoSEQ multiplex PCR was the method, and the copy in TCRdb shows in-frame clones only, minus some. The sample records 80,000 or so clones, around 84% being singletons. Sequences were obtained from peripheral blood. This TCR was sampled from a woman in her seventies with acute or convalescent COVID-19. V gene TRBV9 combines with J gene TRBJ1-5; D call uncertain. CDR3 in DNA: TGTGCCAGCAGCCCGGGAAGCGCCGATCAGCCCCAGCATTTT. Residues: CASSPGSADQPQHF.